This entry describes one T cell receptor (beta chain). The specificity of this receptor is unknown. Qualities for individual bases were not recorded, and no much larger clone is one base off. The sample is drawn from a study of control samples from healthy donors and cancer patients (dated by TCRdb to the early 2020s). CDR1 SNHLY and CDR2 FYNNEI are derived from the germline V gene. Trimming at the junction amounts to 4 bases on V and 4 bases on J, and the germline ends lie 14 bases apart. CDR3 length: 14 amino acids, cysteine to phenylalanine. CDR3 DNA only is kept here, 42 bases in frame from base 1. Library method: the immunoSEQ multiplex PCR assay. The clones in this table, taken by TCRdb from immuneACCESS, are in-frame only. Not every clone is retained; where verified, under half of the shortfall comes from an unresolved V gene, and the cause of the rest is unknown. Within this sample are tens of thousands of clones, with over 85% of them counted one time only. Of the sample, 1.9% is held by the ten largest clones.

This chain is built from TRBV2 and TRBJ2-7, and possibly TRBD1, on 6 matching bases. Sequencing input: PBMCs. The source is a woman aged 55-70 years with head and neck cancer. The DNA sequence reads TGTGCCAGCAGTGCTCTATGGACAGATTACGAGCAGTACTTC. It encodes CASSALWTDYEQYF.